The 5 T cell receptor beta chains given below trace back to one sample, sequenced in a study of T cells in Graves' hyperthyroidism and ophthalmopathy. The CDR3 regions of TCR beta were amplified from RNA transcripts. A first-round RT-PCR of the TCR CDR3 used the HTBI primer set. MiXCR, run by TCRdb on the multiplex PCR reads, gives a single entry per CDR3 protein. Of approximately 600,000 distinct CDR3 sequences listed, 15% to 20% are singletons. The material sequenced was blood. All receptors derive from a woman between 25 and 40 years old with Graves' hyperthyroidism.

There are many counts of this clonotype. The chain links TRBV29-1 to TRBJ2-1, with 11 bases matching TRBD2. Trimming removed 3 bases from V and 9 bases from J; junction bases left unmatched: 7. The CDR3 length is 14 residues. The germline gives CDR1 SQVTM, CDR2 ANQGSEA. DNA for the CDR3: TGCAGCGTTGAGGTAGCGGGAGGGTTTGGTGAGCAGTTCTTC. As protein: CSVEVAGGFGEQFF.

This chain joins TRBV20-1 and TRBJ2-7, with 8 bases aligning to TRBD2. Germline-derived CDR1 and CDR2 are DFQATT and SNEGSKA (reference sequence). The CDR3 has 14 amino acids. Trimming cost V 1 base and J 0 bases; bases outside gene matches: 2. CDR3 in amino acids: CSARVAGYSYEQYF. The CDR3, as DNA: TGCAGTGCTAGAGTAGCGGGATACTCCTACGAGCAGTACTTC.

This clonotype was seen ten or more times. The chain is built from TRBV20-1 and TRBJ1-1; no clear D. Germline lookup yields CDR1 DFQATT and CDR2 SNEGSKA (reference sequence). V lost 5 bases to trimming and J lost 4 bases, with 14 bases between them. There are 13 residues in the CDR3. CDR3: CSARSYRSTEAFF. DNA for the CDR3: TGCAGTGCTCGATCGTACCGCAGCACTGAAGCTTTCTTT.

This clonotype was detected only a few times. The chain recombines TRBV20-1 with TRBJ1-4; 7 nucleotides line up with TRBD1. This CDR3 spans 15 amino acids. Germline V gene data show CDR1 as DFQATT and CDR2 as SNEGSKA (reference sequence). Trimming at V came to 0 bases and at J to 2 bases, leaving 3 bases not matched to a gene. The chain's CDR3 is CSARDPGGTNEKLFF. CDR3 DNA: TGCAGTGCTAGAGATCCAGGGGGTACTAATGAAAAACTGTTTTTT.

CDR3 loop: CASSPAGVSNEQFF. The DNA of the CDR3 is TGTGCCAGCTCACCTGCGGGAGTATCGAATGAGCAGTTCTTC. The chain links TRBV18 to TRBJ2-1; 7 bases line up with TRBD2. Germline CDR1 and CDR2: KGHSH and LQKENI. The CDR3 covers 14 residues. With 3 bases clipped from V and 7 bases from J, the junction kept 6 bases outside the gene matches.